Sequencing of this T cell receptor (beta chain) was carried out in a study of blood T cell repertoires in COVID-19. Whole-study context: The study drew acute and convalescent COVID-19 samples from the United States, Italy and Spain.

As processed by the authors: Estimated nucleated cell counts came from reference gene primer amplification. Produced via immunoSEQ multiplex PCR; TCRdb's table is partial and in-frame only. V and J calls and clone size are as listed in that table; D and trimming were resolved from the DNA. Seen here are roughly 200,000 clones, around 90% observed once, and the top ten hold 2.7%. The CDR3 sequence is 11 residues long. Per germline, CDR1 DFQATT and CDR2 SNEGSKA (reference sequence). J is TRBJ1-4 and V is TRBV20-1; 7 positions agree with TRBD1. Sequencing input: peripheral blood. This TCR derives from a man in his forties with active or convalescent COVID-19. The CDR3: CRGGVNEKLFF. The CDR3 DNA reads as TGCAGAGGGGGCGTTAATGAAAAACTGTTTTTT.